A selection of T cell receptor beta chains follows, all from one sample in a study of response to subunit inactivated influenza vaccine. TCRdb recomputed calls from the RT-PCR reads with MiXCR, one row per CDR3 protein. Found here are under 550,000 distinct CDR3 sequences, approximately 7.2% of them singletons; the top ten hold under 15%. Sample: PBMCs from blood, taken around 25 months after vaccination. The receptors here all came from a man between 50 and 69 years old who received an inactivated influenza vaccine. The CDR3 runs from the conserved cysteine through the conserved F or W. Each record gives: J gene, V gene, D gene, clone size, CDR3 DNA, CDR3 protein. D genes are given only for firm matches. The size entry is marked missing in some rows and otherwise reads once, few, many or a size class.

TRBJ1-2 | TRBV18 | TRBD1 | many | TGTGCCAGCTCACCGCGGGACAGTAACTATGGCTACACCTTC | CASSPRDSNYGYTF
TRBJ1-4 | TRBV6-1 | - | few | TGTGCCAGCATCACGGGGTTGGGTGAAAAACTGTTTTTT | CASITGLGEKLFF
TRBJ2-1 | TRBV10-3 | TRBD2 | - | TGTGCCATCAGTGAGTCGGGACCGGGACTAGGCAATGAGCAGTTCTTC | CAISESGPGLGNEQFF
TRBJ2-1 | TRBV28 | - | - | TGTGCCAGCAGTCTGTCTTACCACTCCTACAATGAGCAGTTCTTC | CASSLSYHSYNEQFF
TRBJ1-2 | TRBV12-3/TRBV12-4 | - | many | TGTGCCAGCAGTTTAGGGGGGGACAATGGCTACACCTTC | CASSLGGDNGYTF
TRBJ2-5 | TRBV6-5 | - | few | TGTGCCAGCAGGGGGAAGGGGGAGACCCAGTACTTC | CASRGKGETQYF
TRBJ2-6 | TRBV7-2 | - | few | TGTGCCGGTTCGAGGGACTCTGGGGCCAACGTCCTGACTTTC | CAGSRDSGANVLTF
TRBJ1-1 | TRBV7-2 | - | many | TGTGCCAGCAAAACGTGGGCAGGTTACACTGAAGCTTTCTTT | CASKTWAGYTEAFF
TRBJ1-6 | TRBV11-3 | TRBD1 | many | TGTGCCAGCAGCTTCCCCAGGGGGGGATTTCTAAATAATTCACCCCTCCACTTT | CASSFPRGGFLNNSPLHF
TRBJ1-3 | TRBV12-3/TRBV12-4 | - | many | TGTGCCAGCAGTCCCCGACATAGCTCTGGAAACACCATATATTTT | CASSPRHSSGNTIYF
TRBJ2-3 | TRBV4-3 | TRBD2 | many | TGCGCCAGCAGCCTTAGCGGGGGGGCCCTGGGCACAGATACGCAGTATTTT | CASSLSGGALGTDTQYF
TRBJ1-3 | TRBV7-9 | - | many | TGTGCCAGCAGCCCGTGGATGGTGGAGACCGGAAACACCATATATTTT | CASSPWMVETGNTIYF
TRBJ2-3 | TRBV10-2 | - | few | TGCGCCAGCAGTGGAGCGCTCGACACAGATACGCAGTATTTT | CASSGALDTDTQYF
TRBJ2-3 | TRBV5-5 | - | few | TGTGCCAGCAGCTTAAGTTCAAGGCTCACAGATACGCAGTATTTT | CASSLSSRLTDTQYF
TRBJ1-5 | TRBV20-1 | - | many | TGCAGTGCTTTGGGGACGAATCAGCCCCAGCATTTT | CSALGTNQPQHF
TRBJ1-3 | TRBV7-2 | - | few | TGTGCCAGCAGCTTAGACTCGGGCGGAAACACCATATATTTT | CASSLDSGGNTIYF
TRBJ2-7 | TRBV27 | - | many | TGTGCCAGCAGTTTATCAGGGTCCTACGAGCAGTACTTC | CASSLSGSYEQYF
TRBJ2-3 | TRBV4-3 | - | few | TGCGCCAGCAGCCAAGAGGCGAGCGTTATCCGCACAGATACGCAGTATTTT | CASSQEASVIRTDTQYF
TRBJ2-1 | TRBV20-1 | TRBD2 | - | TGCAGTGCTAGAAGACAGCCGGGACTAGCGGGGGGGCGTGGCAATGAGCAGTTCTTC | CSARRQPGLAGGRGNEQFF
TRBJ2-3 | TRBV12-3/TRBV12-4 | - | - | TGTGCCAGCAGCCCTGCCCCAAGGCATACGCAGTATTTT | CASSPAPRHTQYF
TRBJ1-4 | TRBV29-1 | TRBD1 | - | TGCAGCGTGGGACGGACAGGGCTAGGCGAAAAACTGTTTTTT | CSVGRTGLGEKLFF
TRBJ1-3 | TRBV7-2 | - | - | TGTGCCAGCAGCTTATCTGGCTTCGGGCCTGGAAACACCATATATTTT | CASSLSGFGPGNTIYF
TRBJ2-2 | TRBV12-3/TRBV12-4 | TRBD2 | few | TGTGCCAGCACCATAGCGGGATTGGGCACCGGGGAGCTGTTTTTT | CASTIAGLGTGELFF
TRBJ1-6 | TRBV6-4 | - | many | TGTGCCAGCAGTGGTTACAGGGATCACCTCCACTTT | CASSGYRDHLHF
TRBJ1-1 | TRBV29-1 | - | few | TGCAGCGTTGAAGAAGACGGGGTGAGGAGCACTGAAGCTTTCTTT | CSVEEDGVRSTEAFF
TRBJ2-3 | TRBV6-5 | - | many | TGTGCCAGCAGTTACTCGTTTCATCCCACTAGCACAGATACGCAGTATTTT | CASSYSFHPTSTDTQYF
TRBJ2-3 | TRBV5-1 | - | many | TGCGCCAGCAACCTACATAGCACAGATACGCAGTATTTT | CASNLHSTDTQYF
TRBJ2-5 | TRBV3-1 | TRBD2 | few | TGTGCCAGCAGCCCGATAGCGGGGGCCCTCCAAGAGACCCAGTACTTC | CASSPIAGALQETQYF
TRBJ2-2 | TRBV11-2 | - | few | TGTGCCAGCAGCCTACAAGGGAAGGGCACCGGGGAGCTGTTTTTT | CASSLQGKGTGELFF
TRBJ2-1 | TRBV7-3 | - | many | TGTGCCAGCAGCCCGTCCCAGGGGCAGAATGAGCAGTTCTTC | CASSPSQGQNEQFF
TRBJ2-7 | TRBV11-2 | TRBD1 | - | TGTGCCAGCAGCTTAGTCGGGACAGGGGGGATCCACGAGCAGTACTTC | CASSLVGTGGIHEQYF
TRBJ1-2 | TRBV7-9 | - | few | TGTGCCAGCAGCCCAATCGAATTGGGCCAAAACTATGGCTACACCTTC | CASSPIELGQNYGYTF
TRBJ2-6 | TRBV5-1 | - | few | TGCGCCAGCAGCTTGCAACGCTCTGGGGCCAACGTCCTGACTTTC | CASSLQRSGANVLTF
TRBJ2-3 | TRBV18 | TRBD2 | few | TGTGCCAGCTCTCGCCCCCGGACTAGCTTGGCAGATACGCAGTATTTT | CASSRPRTSLADTQYF
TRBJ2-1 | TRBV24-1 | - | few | TGTGCCACCAGTGATTTGTGGAGTCGGTCCTACAATGAGCAGTTCTTC | CATSDLWSRSYNEQFF
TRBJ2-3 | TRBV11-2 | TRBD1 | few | TGTGCCAGCAGCTTCGGACAGGGGTACGAAGATACGCAGTATTTT | CASSFGQGYEDTQYF
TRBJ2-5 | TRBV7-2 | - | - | TGTGCCAGCAGCTGGGGACTGGAACCACGCCCGAAAGAGACCCAGTACTTC | CASSWGLEPRPKETQYF
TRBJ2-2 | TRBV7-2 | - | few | TGTGCCAGCAGCCCCTCCGGACCAGGGACCGGGGAGCTGTTTTTT | CASSPSGPGTGELFF
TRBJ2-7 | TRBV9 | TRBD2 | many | TGTGCCAGCAGCGTAGAAGCGGGAGGGCCTGTCTACGAGCAGTACTTC | CASSVEAGGPVYEQYF
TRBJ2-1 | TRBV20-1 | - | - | TGCAGTGCGATGGGCGGGAAAGCCTACAATGAGCAGTTCTTC | CSAMGGKAYNEQFF
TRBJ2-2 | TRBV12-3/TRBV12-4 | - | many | TGTGCCAGCAGTTTAGGTGGGCCGGCGGTATCAACCGGGGAGCTGTTTTTT | CASSLGGPAVSTGELFF
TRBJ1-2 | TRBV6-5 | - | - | TGTGCCAGCAGTTACTTGGAAGGAACTTATGGCTACACCTTC | CASSYLEGTYGYTF
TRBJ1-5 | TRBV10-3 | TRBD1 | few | TGTGCCATCAGTTCGGACAGGGGATATTCTCAGCCCCAGCATTTT | CAISSDRGYSQPQHF
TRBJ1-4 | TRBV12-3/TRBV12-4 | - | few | TGTGCCAGCAGCTCGGACACTAATGAAAAACTGTTTTTT | CASSSDTNEKLFF
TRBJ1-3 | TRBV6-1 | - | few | TGTGCCACCCTAACCGGGGGTTCCGGTGGAAACACCATATATTTT | CATLTGGSGGNTIYF
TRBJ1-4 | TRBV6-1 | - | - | TGTGCCAGCAGTGAAACGCGCCCCCGCCCAGTAACTAATGAAAAACTGTTTTTT | CASSETRPRPVTNEKLFF
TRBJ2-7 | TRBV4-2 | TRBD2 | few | TGTGCCAGCAGCCAAGTGGCCCTGGGGACTAGCGGGAGCTCCTACGAGCAGTACTTC | CASSQVALGTSGSSYEQYF
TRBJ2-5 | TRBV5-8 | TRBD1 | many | TGTGCCAGCAGCTTAACTACCGGGACAGGGGTAGAGACCCAGTACTTC | CASSLTTGTGVETQYF
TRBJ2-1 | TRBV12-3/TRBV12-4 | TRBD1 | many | TGTGCCAGCACTTTACGGGACAGGGGGCGGAATGAGCAGTTCTTC | CASTLRDRGRNEQFF
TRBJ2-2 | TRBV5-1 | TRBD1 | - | TGCGCCAGCAGCTCAATGGGACAGGGGCGTACGAACACCGGGGAGCTGTTTTTT | CASSSMGQGRTNTGELFF
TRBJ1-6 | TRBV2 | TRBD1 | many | TGTGCCAGCAGCAGGACAGGGAATCGGAATTCACCCCTCCACTTT | CASSRTGNRNSPLHF
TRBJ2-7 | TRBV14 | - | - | TGTGCCAGCAGCCCGCGAATCGACACGGGGCAGTACTTC | CASSPRIDTGQYF
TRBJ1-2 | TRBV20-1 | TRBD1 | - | TGCAGTGCTAGTTTAACAGGGGGCGAGGGGTATGGCTACACCTTC | CSASLTGGEGYGYTF